In its sample, the clone carrying this T cell receptor (beta chain) was seen once. This sample is part of a study of patients and donors after allogeneic stem cell transplantation. The CDR3 runs to 16 residues. The V and J ends lost 2 bases and 5 bases, in that order; junction bases with no gene match: 8. TCRdb processed the RT-PCR reads anew with MiXCR; each CDR3 protein has one entry. The sample lists over 130,000 distinct CDR3 sequences, about two fifths occurring once. The TCR originated in a human donor who was either an allogeneic HSCT recipient or a stem cell or donor lymphocyte infusion donor (not recorded which). It is not recorded whose cells these are; they may come from a transplant donor. The rearrangement uses TRBV12-3 or TRBV12-4 and TRBJ1-5; 8 bases fit TRBD1. The sequencing input was blood, either unsorted or a sorted T cell fraction (not recorded which). This chain's CDR3 is CASSLIGDRFHQPQHF. The CDR3 DNA reads as TGTGCCAGCAGTTTAATCGGGGACAGGTTCCATCAGCCCCAGCATTTT.